This record looks at one TCR beta chain sequence and its context. Its antigen remains unidentified. Since a much larger clone is just one base distant, this may be a read error. These data originate in a study of T cells in Graves' hyperthyroidism and ophthalmopathy (dated by TCRdb to between 2019 and 2020). Study-wide context: Peripheral blood samples were taken at initial diagnosis, before any treatment was given. The paper reports TCR Vbeta CDR3 sequencing of 130 to 150 peripheral blood samples: approximately 41 ophthalmopathy, about 75 hyperthyroidism and approximately 17 progressor patients. In addition, the study compared T-cell repertoires in thyroid tissue and in blood from about six Graves' hyperthyroidism patients. Prospective prediction of ophthalmopathy was tested in an independent validation cohort of fewer than 20 hyperthyroidism patients and around 16 patients who later progressed to ophthalmopathy. The 100 discovery patients were randomly split 7:3 into training and test sets. A discovery cohort of around 100 patients, approximately 45 with Graves' ophthalmopathy and over 55 with stable Graves' hyperthyroidism, was used to find distinguishing TCR V-J signatures. After blood sampling, hyperthyroidism patients were treated with methimazole at a starting dose of 30 mg daily, and ophthalmopathy patients were treated with high-dose intravenous methylprednisolone.

The TCR beta CDR3 regions were amplified from RNA transcripts. For the first round of RT-PCR on the TCR CDR3, the HTBI primer set was used together with the Qiagen OneStep RT-PCR kit. Libraries were constructed in a second round of multiplex PCR, after which size selection and purification were performed. The libraries were sequenced on an Illumina HiSeq2000 using paired-end 100 bp reads. The paper's data handling went like this. SOAPnuke was used to process the raw data, with reads discarded if the reads contained adapters or uncalled bases, had a mean Phred below 15, or lacked an exact constant-primer or identifier match. High-quality paired reads were merged using COPE v1.2.5, and each unique nucleotide sequence was defined as a clonotype. MiTCR v1.1 was used to align the clonotypes against IMGT TRBV, TRBD and TRBJ reference segments. The analysis was restricted to V-J combinations with a frequency above 0.0001, which together covered 99% to 99.2% of the repertoires. A TCS score was defined as the ratio of F50 (clonal expansion) to E x V (chaos), with BLOSUM62-based TCRdist applied between CDR3 peptides within each V-J. Welch's t-statistics and random forest reduced just over 500 V-J features to 13, which were used in a naive Bayes classifier (R e1071). TCRdb reran the public reads through fastp at Q25 and MiXCR, keeping productive beta chains. Each record represents a unique CDR3 protein, reported with the most common genes and DNA among its rows. The V and J calls come from TCRdb's annotation, not from the publication. This sample comprises approximately 220,000 distinct CDR3 sequences, approximately 16% of them detected only once. The top ten hold about 45% of the sample.

Stable Graves' hyperthyroidism was defined as the absence of progression to ophthalmopathy over 18 months of follow-up. The hyperthyroidism patients were between 18 and 65 years old and newly diagnosed, with a disease duration of less than 2 months. Patients with uncontrolled infections, other autoimmune diseases, pregnancy or lactation were excluded. Clinical symptoms, serum thyroxine and TRAb, thyroid ultrasound, and orbital computed tomography formed the basis for the diagnoses. Ficoll-Paque density gradient centrifugation was used to isolate PBMCs from 8.5 to 10 ml of fresh peripheral blood. Trizol reagent was used to extract total RNA, and RNA quality was then checked on an Agilent 2100 Bioanalyzer. General findings and caveats noted by the study authors: No statistical method was used to set the sample size in advance, and investigators knew the group allocation. Blood samples also contained most of the expanded thyroid clonotypes (frequency above 0.001), which suggests that blood repertoires may reflect thyroid immune responses. A 13 V-J signature model separated ophthalmopathy from stable hyperthyroidism, with nearly 90% sensitivity and 81.08% specificity in cross-validation and 80%/75% in testing. In validation, progression to ophthalmopathy was predicted by the model with 65% to 71% sensitivity and nearly 75% specificity, a median of around 5.9 months before onset.

The junction shows trimming of 0 bases on V and 11 bases on J, plus 22 bases between the germline ends. Counted from cysteine to phenylalanine, this CDR3 has 15 amino acids. The only DNA kept is the CDR3, 45 bases in frame from the first base. CDR1 and CDR2 are drawn from the germline V gene (reference sequence): DFQATT, SNEGSKA. The receptor's source is a man in his forties with Graves' hyperthyroidism. The V and J genes are TRBV20-1 and TRBJ1-1, with an unclear D gene assignment. What was sequenced was blood. CDR3 protein: CSARDLTSFASQAFF. The sequenced DNA is TGCAGTGCTAGAGATCTAACTTCGTTTGCGAGTCAGGCTTTCTTT.